These 30 T cell receptor beta chains originate from one sample sequenced in a study of cytomegalovirus exposure and HLA in healthy donors. Vbeta (60) and Jbeta (13) primers were used in the PCR. Some clones are missing from TCRdb's copy, which holds only in-frame ones; the method was immunoSEQ multiplex PCR. The sample gives 200,000 to 250,000 clones, approximately 82% of which show up once; 0.55% to 0.75% is in the top ten. Sequencing was done on a sample of PBMCs. Every receptor here comes from a man aged 18 to 30 in good health and CMV-seronegative.

J is TRBJ2-7 and V is TRBV7-2, with 7 bases identical to TRBD2. The trim removed 8 bases at V and 2 bases at J, leaving 9 bases unmatched. CDR3 length: 14 residues. The germline V gene has CDR1 SGHTA and CDR2 FQGNSA. CDR3 coding DNA: TGTGCCAGCGGGGGGGGGAACATCGCCTACGAGCAGTACTTC. Amino acids: CASGGGNIAYEQYF.

The chain recombines TRBV27 with TRBJ1-1; D is perhaps TRBD1 (6 bases). Trimming pared 3 bases from V and 7 bases from J, leaving 15 bases between. CDR3 length equals 14 residues. Germline V CDR1 and CDR2: MNHEY, SMNVEV (reference sequence). In nucleotides, the CDR3 is TGTGCCAGCAGTTTCGGGGACACAAGCAGTGAAGCTTTCTTT. Translating it yields CASSFGDTSSEAFF.

V is TRBV5-1 and J is TRBJ1-1, with D hard to call. There are 15 residues in the CDR3. The V end was cut by 0 bases, the J end by 1 base, with 10 bases between. Germline CDR1 SGHRS, CDR2 YFSETQ. CDR3 nucleotide sequence: TGCGCCAGCAGCTTGGGTCCGGGAGGGAACACTGAAGCTTTCTTT. Encoded protein: CASSLGPGGNTEAFF. The whole variable domain, filled in from reference TRBV5-1 and TRBJ1-1, reads KAGVTQTPRYLIKTRGQQVTLSCSPISGHRSVSWYQQTPGQGLQFLFEYFSETQRNKGNFPGRFSGRQFSNSRSEMNVSTLELGDSALYLCASSLGPGGNTEAFFGQGTRLTVV.

This clone was seen a handful of times. Within the sample, other DNA sequences also encode this same CDR3. The V call is TRBV5-1, the J call TRBJ2-3; no reliable D call. Germline CDR1 is SGHRS and CDR2 is YFSETQ. The CDR3 has 12 residues. V was trimmed by 1 base and J by 5 bases, leaving 5 bases between them. The CDR3 nucleotides read TGCGCCAGCAGCTTGTTCAAAGATACGCAGTATTTT. Translation: CASSLFKDTQYF.

The V and J genes are TRBV10-1 and TRBJ2-2; D call uncertain. This CDR3 has 13 amino acids. Germline V lookup: CDR1 WNHNN, CDR2 SYGVQD (reference sequence). V was trimmed by 3 bases and J by 5 bases, leaving 7 bases between them. CDR3 in DNA: TGCGCCAGCAGTGATGCGGTAACCGGGGAGCTGTTTTTT. It translates to CASSDAVTGELFF.

The chain links TRBV12-2 to TRBJ1-5. TRBV12-2 is designated a pseudogene. The CDR3 extends over 11 amino acids. The CDR3 reads CASRPPRPQHF. CDR3 nucleotides: TGTGCAAGTCGCCCACCGCGGCCCCAGCATTTT.

The CDR3 nucleotides read TGTGCCAGCAGTTTAACGGGAGCAGTAGATACGCAGTATTTT. Translating gives CASSLTGAVDTQYF. This rearrangement joins TRBV28 to TRBJ2-3; weak D call: TRBD2 (6 bases). The germline V and J ends were trimmed by 2 bases and 5 bases, with 11 bases remaining between them. This CDR3 contains 14 residues. Germline CDR1 MDHEN, CDR2 SYDVKM.

The chain has TRBV30 and TRBJ1-2; 9 nucleotides agree with TRBD1. From germline, CDR1 is GTSNPN and CDR2 SVGIG (reference sequence). The CDR3 has 14 amino acids. With V trimmed by 0 bases and J by 5 bases, 4 bases remained unmatched. In DNA, the CDR3 is TGTGCCTGGAGTGTTGACAGGGGGGCTTATGGCTACACCTTC. Protein sequence: CAWSVDRGAYGYTF.

The chain employs TRBV28 and TRBJ1-1; D is unclear. CDR1 is MDHEN and CDR2 is SYDVKM in the germline V gene. This CDR3 contains 14 residues. Between the trimmed V and J ends, which lost 3 bases and 6 bases, there was a span of 14 bases. The CDR3 here is CASSFRTARAEAFF. The CDR3 region has the DNA TGTGCCAGCAGTTTTAGGACGGCGAGGGCTGAAGCTTTCTTT.

The J gene is TRBJ1-5, the V gene TRBV27; TRBD1 might be the D (6 bases). V lost 1 base and J 4 bases, leaving 8 bases between the germline ends. CDR1 and CDR2 from the germline V gene are MNHEY and SMNVEV (reference sequence). The CDR3 has 14 amino acids. CDR3: CASSLYRANQPQHF. The CDR3 DNA sequence: TGTGCCAGCAGTTTATACAGGGCTAATCAGCCCCAGCATTTT.

The chain is built from TRBV27 and TRBJ2-2; D unresolved. CDR3 length equals 14 residues. The germline gives CDR1 MNHEY, CDR2 SMNVEV (reference sequence). The V and J ends lost 5 bases and 7 bases respectively, with 14 bases between them. The CDR3 DNA reads as TGTGCCAGCAGTCTAGGCCTTATTGGCGGGGAGCTGTTTTTT. This sequence encodes CASSLGLIGGELFF.

CDR3 protein: CASVGAGGNEQFF. CDR3 DNA sequence: TGTGCCAGCGTTGGAGCGGGGGGGAATGAGCAGTTCTTC. The chain couples TRBV2 to TRBJ2-1, with 10 bases lining up with TRBD2. V was pared by 8 bases and J by 7 bases, with 5 bases of the junction left unmatched. Germline V gene lookup returns CDR1 SNHLY and CDR2 FYNNEI. This CDR3 is 13 amino acids long.

Details on this clone: One junction end disagrees with the germline gene, perhaps due to a read error. This chain connects TRBV7-7 to TRBJ2-1, with 9 bases lining up with TRBD2. Germline V gene lookup returns CDR1 SSHAT and CDR2 FNYEAQ (reference sequence). The CDR3 is made up of 15 amino acids. The CDR3 reads CASSLSREGHNEQFF. The CDR3 nucleotides read TGTGCTAGCAGCTTATCGCGGGAGGGTCACAATGAGCAGTTCTTC.

The chain recombines TRBV28 with TRBJ1-1; D gene ambiguous. Trimming pared 3 bases from V and 0 bases from J, leaving 8 bases between. CDR1 and CDR2 from the germline V gene are MDHEN and SYDVKM. The CDR3 runs to 14 residues. CDR3 sequence reads: CASSFSNMNTEAFF. CDR3 sequence (DNA): TGTGCCAGCAGTTTTAGCAATATGAACACTGAAGCTTTCTTT.

To note about this clone: Other DNA variants within this sample encode the same CDR3. The chain employs TRBV11-2 and TRBJ1-1, with 7 bases fitting TRBD1. The germline CDR1 and CDR2 sequences are SGHAT and FQNNGV. The CDR3 covers 13 residues. J gave up 1 base and V 6 bases, and 2 bases lay outside the gene matches. The DNA of the CDR3 is TGTGCCAGCAGTAGACAGGGGAACACTGAAGCTTTCTTT. This codes for CASSRQGNTEAFF.

The CDR3 nucleotides are TGTGCCAGCAGCCCGAGGCGGGGACGTGAGGATAACTATGGCTACACCTTC. Amino acid sequence: CASSPRRGREDNYGYTF. The chain recombines TRBV28 with TRBJ1-2; a weak D match, TRBD1 (5 bases). V shed 6 bases and J shed 1 base, with 21 bases lying between them. Germline CDR1 MDHEN, CDR2 SYDVKM. CDR3 length equals 17 residues.

The rearrangement uses TRBV28 and TRBJ1-1; D remains unclear. The CDR3 covers 13 residues. Germline CDR1 and CDR2: MDHEN and SYDVKM. Trimming left V 2 bases short and J 1 base short, with 5 bases between. The CDR3 loop reads CASSLEGNTEAFF. DNA of the CDR3: TGTGCCAGCAGTTTAGAGGGGAACACTGAAGCTTTCTTT. The full variable domain, rest sourced from reference TRBV28 and TRBJ1-1, is DVKVTQSSRYLVKRTGEKVFLECVQDMDHENMFWYRQDPGLGLRLIYFSYDVKMKEKGDIPEGYSVSREKKERFSLILESASTNQTSMYLCASSLEGNTEAFFGQGTRLTVV.

The chain uses TRBV2 and TRBJ1-2; 12 positions match TRBD1. The CDR3 extends over 14 amino acids. Unmatched junction bases numbered 3, after V lost 3 bases and J lost 7 bases. Germline V gene lookup returns CDR1 SNHLY and CDR2 FYNNEI. The CDR3 sequence is CASSEGQGAAGYTF. CDR3 DNA sequence: TGTGCCAGCAGTGAGGGACAGGGGGCGGCTGGCTACACCTTC.

The rearrangement joins TRBV28 to TRBJ1-5; D is unresolved. Germline V CDR1 and CDR2: MDHEN, SYDVKM. Trimming removed 7 bases from V and 0 bases from J, with 13 bases in between. There are 15 residues in the CDR3. The CDR3 DNA is TGTGCCAGCACCATCCCTGCGGGTAGCAATCAGCCCCAGCATTTT. Its translation: CASTIPAGSNQPQHF.

This chain uses TRBV11-3 with TRBJ2-1; 8 nucleotides line up with TRBD2. The germline V gene has CDR1 SGHNT and CDR2 YENEEA. Trimming removed 5 bases from V and 15 bases from J; junction bases left unmatched: 15. The CDR3 covers 14 residues. Here the CDR3 DNA reads TGTGCCAGCAGCCCGAACGGGAGGGCCTTTTATCGGTTCTTC. Residues: CASSPNGRAFYRFF.

The V gene is TRBV11-2, the J gene TRBJ1-1; TRBD1 matches at 7 bases. The germline gives CDR1 SGHAT, CDR2 FQNNGV. There are 15 residues in the CDR3. V was clipped by 4 bases and J by 0 bases; unmatched bases: 5. CDR3 in amino acids: CASSYTGTVNTEAFF. CDR3 coding DNA: TGTGCCAGCAGCTACACCGGGACAGTGAACACTGAAGCTTTCTTT.

The V and J genes are TRBV5-1 and TRBJ2-5; tentatively, D is TRBD1 (5 bases). Germline V gene lookup returns CDR1 SGHRS and CDR2 YFSETQ. This CDR3 comprises 14 residues. Trimming shortened V by 2 bases and J by 3 bases, and 11 bases separated the two germline ends. In nucleotides, the CDR3 is TGCGCCAGCAGCTTCGTGACAGTTAAAGAGACCCAGTACTTC. Residues: CASSFVTVKETQYF.

V usage is TRBV10-3 and J usage is TRBJ2-5; 7 positions agree with TRBD1. V was clipped by 0 bases and J by 5 bases; unmatched bases: 3. Germline V CDR1 and CDR2: ENHRY, SYGVKD. The CDR3 runs 14 residues. The CDR3 DNA reads as TGTGCCATCAGTGAGTCGAGGGGGCGGGAGACCCAGTACTTC. Amino acids: CAISESRGRETQYF.

Points on this clone: Other DNA sequences of this sample code for an identical CDR3. This rearrangement joins TRBV10-3 to TRBJ1-1, with 8 positions matching TRBD1. The CDR3 has 13 amino acids. Trimming took 10 bases from V and 2 from J; bases not matched to a gene: 6. CDR1 is ENHRY and CDR2 is SYGVKD in the germline V gene. The CDR3 nucleotides read TGTGCCACCGTCGACAGGGGTAACACTGAAGCTTTCTTT. Residues: CATVDRGNTEAFF.

As to this clone: One end of the junction varies from germline; a read error may be responsible. The V gene is TRBV30, the J gene TRBJ2-1; D gene ambiguous. This CDR3 contains 12 residues. Germline V gene data show CDR1 as GTSNPN and CDR2 as SVGIG (reference sequence). The CDR3 DNA is TGTGCCTGGAGTGCTTCCTTCAATGAGCAGTTCTTC. Translation: CAWSASFNEQFF.

On this clone: Other DNA sequences in this sample translate to the same CDR3. This rearrangement joins TRBV10-1 to TRBJ2-1, with TRBD2 matching over 9 bases. V lost 0 bases, J lost 4 bases, and 1 base stayed unmatched. This CDR3 has 15 residues. Germline V gene sequence: CDR1 WNHNN, CDR2 SYGVQD (reference sequence). DNA of the CDR3: TGCGCCAGCAGTGAGTCTAGCGGGGGTTACAATGAGCAGTTCTTC. It specifies CASSESSGGYNEQFF.

This chain links TRBV6-1 with TRBJ2-3, with D maybe TRBD1 (6 bases). The CDR3 runs 13 residues. Germline CDR1 MNHNS, CDR2 SASEGT. V lost 5 bases and J lost 2, with 8 bases in between. The CDR3 region has the DNA TGTGCCAGCAGTTCAGGGGACACAGATACGCAGTATTTT. Translated, it gives CASSSGDTDTQYF.

The chain is built from TRBV11-2 and TRBJ2-1; 15 bases align to TRBD2. The CDR3 spans 18 residues. Germline CDR1 is SGHAT and CDR2 is FQNNGV. V lost 2 bases, J lost 6 bases, and 8 bases stayed unmatched. The CDR3 bases are TGTGCCAGCAGCTTAAGTCCCGGGACTAGCGGGAGGTCCAATGAGCAGTTCTTC. Protein product: CASSLSPGTSGRSNEQFF.

The chain couples TRBV6-1 to TRBJ2-1; the match to TRBD1 covers 7 bases. The CDR3 runs 16 residues. Per germline, CDR1 MNHNS and CDR2 SASEGT. Losses at the gene ends were 4 bases for V and 0 bases for J; bases not matched to a gene: 6. The CDR3 DNA follows: TGTGCCAGCAGTGTCCGCAGGGGGACCTCCTACAATGAGCAGTTCTTC. This translates into CASSVRRGTSYNEQFF.

The chain has TRBV14 and TRBJ2-3, with 8 bases fitting TRBD2. V was clipped by 0 bases and J by 5 bases; unmatched bases: 10. Germline lookup yields CDR1 SGHDN and CDR2 FVKESK. The CDR3 runs to 17 residues. The CDR3 loop is CASSQDFDGRAIDTQYF. In DNA form, the CDR3 reads TGTGCCAGCAGCCAAGATTTTGACGGGAGGGCCATAGATACGCAGTATTTT.